The 5 T cell receptor beta chains below were found in one sample sequenced in a study of blood T cell repertoires in COVID-19. Only in-frame clones appear in the TCRdb table, and some are missing; sequencing was by immunoSEQ multiplex PCR. The table has some 90,000 clones, more than 70% seen once. The sample consisted of peripheral blood. These receptors were collected from a human donor in a cohort sampled during active COVID-19.

The rearrangement uses TRBV6-6 and TRBJ2-7; 7 bases map to TRBD2. V dropped 0 bases and J dropped 3; count of bases not matched to a gene: 5. The CDR3 covers 15 residues. Germline lookup yields CDR1 MNHNY and CDR2 SVGAGI (reference sequence). As DNA, the CDR3 is TGTGCCAGCAGTTACTCCGGGGGGTCTAGCTACGAGCAGTACTTC. Translation gives CASSYSGGSSYEQYF.

This clone was found once. V is TRBV19 and J is TRBJ2-1; TRBD1 might be the D (6 bases). The ends were cut back, 1 base at V and 15 bases at J, with 13 bases in the middle. The CDR3 is 12 residues long. Per germline, CDR1 LNHDA and CDR2 SQIVND (reference sequence). CDR3 sequence: CASSIGGGSWFF. The CDR3 DNA sequence: TGTGCCAGTAGTATAGGAGGGGGATCTTGGTTCTTC.

Only one count was recorded for this clone. This sequence joins TRBV7-3 and TRBJ2-3, with 11 bases identical to TRBD2. V shed 4 bases, J shed 3 bases, and the junction held 3 bases outside the gene matches. Germline V gene data show CDR1 as SGHTA and CDR2 as FQGTGA. The CDR3 loop spans 15 amino acids. CDR3 DNA: TGTGCCAGCAGCTCCATAGCGGGAGGGACAGATACGCAGTATTTT. This encodes CASSSIAGGTDTQYF.

The rearrangement links TRBV28 to TRBJ1-2; D gene ambiguous. V was clipped by 7 bases and J by 4 bases, with 16 bases between them. This CDR3 region has 14 residues. Germline CDR1 and CDR2: MDHEN and SYDVKM. The CDR3 here is CASTSTGEGYGYTF. The CDR3 coding sequence is TGTGCCAGCACCTCTACTGGGGAGGGCTATGGCTACACCTTC.

This chain uses TRBV7-9 with TRBJ1-1, with a tentative D call TRBD1 (6 bases). Trimming shortened V by 3 bases and J by 4 bases, and 9 bases separated the two germline ends. Germline-derived CDR1 and CDR2 are SEHNR and FQNEAQ (reference sequence). This CDR3 is built from 13 residues. The CDR3 loop reads CASSFTGPTEAFF. The CDR3 DNA reads TGTGCCAGCAGCTTTACAGGGCCCACTGAAGCTTTCTTT.